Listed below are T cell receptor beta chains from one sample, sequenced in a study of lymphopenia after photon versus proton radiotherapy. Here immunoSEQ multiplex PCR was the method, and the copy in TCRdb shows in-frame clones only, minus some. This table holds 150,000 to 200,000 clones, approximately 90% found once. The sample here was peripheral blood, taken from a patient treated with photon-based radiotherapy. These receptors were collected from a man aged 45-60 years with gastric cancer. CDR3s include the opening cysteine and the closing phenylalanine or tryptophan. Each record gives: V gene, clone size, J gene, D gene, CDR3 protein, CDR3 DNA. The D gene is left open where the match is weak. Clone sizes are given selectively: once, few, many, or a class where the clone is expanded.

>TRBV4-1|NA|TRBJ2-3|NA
CASSQESGQSTDTQYF
TGCGCCAGCAGCCAAGAGTCCGGACAAAGCACAGATACGCAGTATTTT
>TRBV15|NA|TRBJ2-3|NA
CATSRDRVGDTQYF
TGTGCCACCAGCAGAGATCGAGTCGGCGATACGCAGTATTTT
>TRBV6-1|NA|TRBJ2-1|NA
CASSEVVGGASYNEQFF
TGTGCCAGCAGTGAAGTGGTTGGGGGGGCCTCCTACAATGAGCAGTTCTTC
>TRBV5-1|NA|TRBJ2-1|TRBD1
CASSNDRGRWNEQFF
TGCGCCAGCAGCAACGACAGGGGGCGATGGAATGAGCAGTTCTTC
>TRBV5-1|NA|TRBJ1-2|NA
CASSPPESNYGYTF
TGCGCCAGCAGCCCCCCGGAGTCTAACTATGGCTACACCTTC
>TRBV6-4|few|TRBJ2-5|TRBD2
CASSRTSGDQETQYF
TGTGCCAGCAGTCGGACTAGCGGGGATCAAGAGACCCAGTACTTC
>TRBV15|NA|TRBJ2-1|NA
CATSRVGPYNEQFF
TGTGCCACCAGCAGAGTCGGCCCATACAATGAGCAGTTCTTC
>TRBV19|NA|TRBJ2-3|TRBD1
CASSIAHRGDTQYF
TGTGCCAGTAGTATCGCGCACAGGGGAGATACGCAGTATTTT
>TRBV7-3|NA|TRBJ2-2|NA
CASSPRGYEGGELFF
TGTGCCAGCAGCCCCCGAGGCTACGAGGGTGGGGAGCTGTTTTTT
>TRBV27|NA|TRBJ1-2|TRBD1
CASSSGGPPGYTF
TGTGCCAGCAGTTCAGGGGGCCCCCCTGGCTACACCTTC
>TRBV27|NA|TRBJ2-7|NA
CASSPGPGSEQYF
TGTGCCAGCAGTCCAGGACCGGGATCCGAGCAGTACTTC
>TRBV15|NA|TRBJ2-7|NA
CATSRDRDSGYEQYF
TGTGCCACCAGCAGAGATCGGGATAGCGGCTACGAGCAGTACTTC
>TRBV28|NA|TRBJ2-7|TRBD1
CASRMTGGREQYF
TGTGCCAGCAGAATGACAGGGGGCAGGGAGCAGTACTTC
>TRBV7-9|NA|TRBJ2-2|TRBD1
CASSHRTGGSDTGELFF
TGTGCCAGCAGCCATCGGACAGGGGGCTCGGACACCGGGGAGCTGTTTTTT
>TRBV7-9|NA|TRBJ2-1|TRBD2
CASSLVSGTYNEQFF
TGTGCCAGCAGCTTAGTAAGCGGGACTTACAATGAGCAGTTCTTC
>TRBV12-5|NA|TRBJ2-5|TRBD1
CASGLVLRDSIQETQYF
TGTGCTAGTGGTTTGGTACTGAGGGACAGCATCCAAGAGACCCAGTACTTC
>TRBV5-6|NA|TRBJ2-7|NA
CASSRKRDGHSYEQYF
TGTGCCAGCAGTAGGAAAAGGGACGGTCATTCCTACGAGCAGTACTTC
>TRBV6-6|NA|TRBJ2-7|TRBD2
CASSLGLAGAYEQYF
TGTGCCAGCAGTTTGGGACTAGCGGGAGCATACGAGCAGTACTTC
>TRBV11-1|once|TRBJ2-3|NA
CASSLAPPDTQYF
TGTGCCAGCAGCTTAGCCCCCCCAGATACGCAGTATTTT
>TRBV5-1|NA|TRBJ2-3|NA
CASSLEAGDDTQYF
TGCGCCAGCAGCTTGGAGGCAGGTGACGATACGCAGTATTTT
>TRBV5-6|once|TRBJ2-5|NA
CASSPQTGSGTQYF
TGTGCCAGCAGCCCTCAAACAGGGAGCGGGACCCAGTACTTC
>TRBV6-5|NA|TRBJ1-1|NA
CASSYSPMNTEAFF
TGTGCCAGCAGTTACTCGCCCATGAACACTGAAGCTTTCTTT
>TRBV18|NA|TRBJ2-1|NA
CASSPLDGTRSLNEQFF
TGTGCCAGCTCACCACTGGACGGGACACGCTCGCTCAATGAGCAGTTCTTC
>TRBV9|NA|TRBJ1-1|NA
CASTPGLMNTEAFF
TGTGCCAGCACCCCCGGGTTAATGAACACTGAAGCTTTCTTT
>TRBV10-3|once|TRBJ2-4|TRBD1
CAISESLLTGGYIQYF
TGTGCCATCAGTGAGTCGTTATTGACAGGGGGGTACATTCAGTACTTC
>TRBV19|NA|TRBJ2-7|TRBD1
CASSIKAGGWYEQYF
TGTGCCAGTAGTATTAAGGCAGGGGGTTGGTACGAGCAGTACTTC
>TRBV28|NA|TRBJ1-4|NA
CASRTRDGMNEKLFF
TGTGCCAGCAGGACCCGGGACGGTATGAATGAAAAACTGTTTTTT
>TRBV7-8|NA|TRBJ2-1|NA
CASSLTGEQFF
TGTGCCAGCAGCTTGACAGGAGAGCAGTTCTTC
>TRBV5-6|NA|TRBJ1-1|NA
CASSPEARGTEAFF
TGTGCCAGCAGCCCTGAGGCGAGGGGCACTGAAGCTTTCTTT
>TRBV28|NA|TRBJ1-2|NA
CASSLNRNYGYTF
TGTGCCAGCAGTTTAAACAGGAACTATGGCTACACCTTC
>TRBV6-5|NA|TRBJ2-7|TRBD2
CASSYTGGGEQYF
TGTGCCAGCAGTTACACCGGCGGGGGGGAGCAGTACTTC
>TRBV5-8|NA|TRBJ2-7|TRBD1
CASRSRDRGYEQYF
TGTGCCAGCAGGTCGCGGGACAGGGGCTACGAGCAGTACTTC
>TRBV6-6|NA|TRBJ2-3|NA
CASSRPTTDTQYF
TGTGCCAGCAGTCGCCCCACCACAGATACGCAGTATTTT
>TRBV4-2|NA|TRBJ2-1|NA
CASSQVSGEQFF
TGTGCCAGCAGCCAAGTCTCCGGGGAGCAGTTCTTC
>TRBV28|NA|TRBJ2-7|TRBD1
CASSPTLIQGAREQYF
TGTGCCAGCAGTCCTACACTAATTCAGGGGGCGCGGGAGCAGTACTTC
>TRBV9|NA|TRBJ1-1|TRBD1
CASSRGHRGSNTEAFF
TGTGCCAGCAGCCGCGGGCACAGGGGGTCAAACACTGAAGCTTTCTTT
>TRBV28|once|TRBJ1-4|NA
CASVSGAEEKLFF
TGTGCCAGCGTTTCGGGAGCAGAAGAAAAACTGTTTTTT
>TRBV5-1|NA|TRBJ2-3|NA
CASRPGSDTQYF
TGCGCCAGCCGTCCGGGATCCGATACGCAGTATTTT
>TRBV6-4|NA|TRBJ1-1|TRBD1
CASSVSGGEEAFF
TGTGCCAGCAGTGTTTCAGGGGGGGAGGAAGCTTTCTTT
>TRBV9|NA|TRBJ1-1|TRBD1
CASSAGTGGFFRGAAFF
TGTGCCAGCAGCGCCGGGACAGGGGGTTTCTTTCGTGGTGCTGCTTTCTTT
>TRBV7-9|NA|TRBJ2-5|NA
CASSVRAVETQYF
TGTGCCAGCAGTGTAAGGGCGGTTGAGACCCAGTACTTC
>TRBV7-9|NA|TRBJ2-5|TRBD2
CASSLTSGRGETQYF
TGTGCCAGCAGCCTAACGAGCGGGAGAGGGGAGACCCAGTACTTC
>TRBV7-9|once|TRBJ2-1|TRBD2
CASSLRGPAGITYNEQFF
TGTGCCAGCAGCCTAAGAGGCCCAGCGGGGATCACCTACAATGAGCAGTTCTTC
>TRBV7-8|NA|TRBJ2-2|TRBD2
CASSSGLAGEYTGELFF
TGTGCCAGCAGCTCCGGACTAGCGGGAGAGTACACCGGGGAGCTGTTTTTT
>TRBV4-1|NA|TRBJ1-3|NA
CASSQDPGGGSSGNTIYF
TGCGCCAGCAGCCAGGACCCGGGAGGGGGGAGCTCTGGAAACACCATATATTTT
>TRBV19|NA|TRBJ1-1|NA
CASSLRGTEAFF
TGTGCCAGTTCTTTGAGGGGTACTGAAGCTTTCTTT
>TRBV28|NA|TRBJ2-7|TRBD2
CASSPRVAGAYEQYF
TGTGCCAGCAGTCCCCGAGTAGCGGGGGCTTACGAGCAGTACTTC
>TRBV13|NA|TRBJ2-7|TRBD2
CASSLGRGLASYEQYF
TGTGCCAGCAGCTTAGGCAGGGGACTAGCGTCCTACGAGCAGTACTTC
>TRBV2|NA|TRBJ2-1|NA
CASSVGSAGRGNEQFF
TGTGCCAGCAGTGTCGGTAGCGCCGGACGGGGTAATGAGCAGTTCTTC
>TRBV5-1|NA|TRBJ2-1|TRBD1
CASSSPTGAYNEQFF
TGCGCCAGCAGCTCGCCGACAGGGGCTTACAATGAGCAGTTCTTC
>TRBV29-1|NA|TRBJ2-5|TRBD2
CSVRPGGDETQYF
TGCAGCGTCAGACCTGGGGGGGACGAGACCCAGTACTTC
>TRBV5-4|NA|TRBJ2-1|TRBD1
CASSYPGTDSYEQFF
TGTGCCAGCAGCTACCCCGGGACAGATTCTTATGAGCAGTTCTTC
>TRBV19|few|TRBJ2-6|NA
CASSTPSRAGANVLTF
TGTGCCAGTAGTACCCCCTCGAGGGCTGGGGCCAACGTCCTGACTTTC
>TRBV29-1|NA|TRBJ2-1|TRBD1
CSVSGGSYNEQFF
TGCAGCGTGTCAGGGGGCTCCTACAATGAGCAGTTCTTC
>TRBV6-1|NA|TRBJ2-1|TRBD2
CASSESGGSSDEQFF
TGTGCCAGCAGTGAATCTGGCGGGAGCTCCGATGAGCAGTTCTTC
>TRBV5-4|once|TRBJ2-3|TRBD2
CASSLRASGPTDTQYF
TGTGCCAGCAGCTTGAGGGCTAGCGGGCCCACAGATACGCAGTATTTT
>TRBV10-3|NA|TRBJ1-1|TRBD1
CAISHGQGAGTEAFF
TGTGCCATCTCCCACGGACAGGGGGCGGGCACTGAAGCTTTCTTT
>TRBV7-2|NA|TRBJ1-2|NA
CASSFDRLGYTF
TGTGCCAGCAGCTTCGACAGGCTTGGCTACACCTTC
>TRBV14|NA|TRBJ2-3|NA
CASSQAGRLSTDTQYF
TGTGCCAGCAGCCAAGCGGGACGTCTAAGCACAGATACGCAGTATTTT
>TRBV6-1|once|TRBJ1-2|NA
CASSEGGQDGYTF
TGTGCCAGCAGTGAAGGGGGCCAGGATGGCTACACCTTC